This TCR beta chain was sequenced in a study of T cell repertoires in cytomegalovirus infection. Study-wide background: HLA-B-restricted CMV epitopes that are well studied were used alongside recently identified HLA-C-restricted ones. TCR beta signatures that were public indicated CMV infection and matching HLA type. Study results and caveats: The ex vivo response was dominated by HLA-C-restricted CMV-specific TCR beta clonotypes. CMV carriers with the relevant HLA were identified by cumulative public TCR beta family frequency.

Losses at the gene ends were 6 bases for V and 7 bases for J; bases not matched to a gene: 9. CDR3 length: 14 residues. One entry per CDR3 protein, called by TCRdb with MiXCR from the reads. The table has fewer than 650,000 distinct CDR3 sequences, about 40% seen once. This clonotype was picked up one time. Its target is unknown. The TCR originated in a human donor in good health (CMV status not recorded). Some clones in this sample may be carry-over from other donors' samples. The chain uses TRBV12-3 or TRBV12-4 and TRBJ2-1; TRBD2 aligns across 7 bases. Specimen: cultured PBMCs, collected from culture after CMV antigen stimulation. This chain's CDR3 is CASSHGGMGNEQFF. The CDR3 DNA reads TGTGCCAGCAGCCACGGGGGGATGGGGAATGAGCAGTTCTTC.